This T cell receptor beta chain is from a study of CD8 T cells in Susac syndrome. This CDR3 is 15 amino acids long. Trimming took 6 bases from V and 0 from J, leaving 13 bases between them. With respect to this clonotype: Antigen: not known.

Reverse transcription used 0.5 to 1 ug RNA and random hexamers. An immunoSEQ multiplex PCR generated amplified TCR beta CDR3 products spanning 54 Vbeta and 13 Jbeta. One entry per CDR3 protein, called by TCRdb with MiXCR from the immunoSEQ multiplex PCR reads. Of a few hundred thousand distinct CDR3 sequences listed, 95% are singletons. Study-wide results and caveats: The study's TCR sequencing and HLA analysis covered a relatively small number of individuals, and the study acknowledged this.

The multiple sclerosis control group comprised treatment-naive patients with stable or active relapsing-remitting disease. The CD8+ and CD4+ T cells were negatively isolated, with the TEMRA cells enriched by FACS. This receptor was taken from a human donor with multiple sclerosis. V usage is TRBV5-3 and J usage is TRBJ2-1; D gene uncertain. TRBV5-3 falls under the ORF class, with uncertain function. Material: CD4+ T cells from PBMCs. Written as DNA, the CDR3 is TGTGCCAGAATATTTAGAAAGAGCTCCTACAATGAGCAGTTCTTC. This codes for CARIFRKSSYNEQFF.